One TCR beta chain is described in this entry. The target antigen is unknown. These data come from a study of radiotherapy plus CTLA-4 blockade in lung cancer. Study context: Among all patients, more than 15% showed objective responses, while 30% to 35% had disease control.

Study outcomes and limitations: Radiotherapy with ipilimumab was followed by blood expansion of tumor-derived clones.

The table came from immunoSEQ multiplex PCR; TCRdb's copy has only in-frame clones and leaves some out. The sample records more than 40,000 clones, about 88% being singletons. The CDR3 totals 15 residues. V lost 5 bases and J lost 5; bases outside the gene matches: 6. Germline values: CDR1 SEHNR, CDR2 FQNEAQ (reference sequence). Chemo-refractory metastatic non-small-cell lung cancer patients were treated with focal radiation plus CTLA-4 blockade with ipilimumab. V gene TRBV7-9 combines with J gene TRBJ1-6; 7 bases are shared with TRBD1. The starting material was peripheral blood, obtained from a patient treated with radiotherapy plus ipilimumab. The source of this sequence is a human donor with non-small cell lung cancer whose response to radiotherapy plus ipilimumab could not be evaluated. CDR3 amino acids: CASSLPGQNNSPLHF. CDR3 coding DNA: TGTGCCAGCAGCCTTCCGGGACAGAATAATTCACCCCTCCACTTT.